This T cell receptor (beta chain) derives from a study of CD8 T cells in ankylosing spondylitis. Overall study findings and caveats: Matched ankylosing spondylitis synovial fluid reportedly showed significant enrichment of disease-linked clones. Blood from ankylosing spondylitis patients appeared to carry a characteristic roughly eight-variant TCR beta motif.

For TCR beta, libraries came from quantitative 5'-RACE with molecular barcodes. Via MiXCR, TCRdb re-called the 5' RACE reads, giving one row per CDR3 protein. The sample consists of fewer than 500,000 distinct CDR3 sequences, approximately 20% of them appearing once. Only a few counts were recorded for this clonotype. Its target is unknown. Compared with germline, one end of the junction differs, possibly owing to a read error. The CDR3 has 15 residues. CDR1 is SSHAT and CDR2 is FNYEAQ in the germline V gene (reference sequence). The rearrangement joins TRBV7-7 to TRBJ2-2; D is ambiguous. Specimen: blood, either unsorted or a sorted T cell fraction (not recorded which). This receptor was taken from a male donor with ankylosing spondylitis. DNA of the CDR3: TGTGCTAGCAGCTTAGTCCCGGATAACACCGGGGAGCTGTTTTTT. This gives the protein CASSLVPDNTGELFF. Combining the CDR3 with reference TRBV7-7 and TRBJ2-2 gives the whole variable domain GAGVSQSPRYKVTKRGQDVTLRCDPISSHATLYWYQQALGQGPEFLTYFNYEAQPDKSGLPSDRFSAERPEGSISTLTIQRTEQRDSAMYRCASSLVPDNTGELFFGEGSRLTVL.